This entry lists 3 T cell receptor beta chains sequenced from one sample in a study of cytomegalovirus exposure and HLA in healthy donors (dated by TCRdb to the late 2010s). The receptor library was made with the immunoSEQ multiplex PCR assay. A mixture of 60 forward primers for TCR Vbeta segments and 13 reverse primers for TCR Jbeta segments was used in the multiplex PCR. TCRdb holds this immuneACCESS table with in-frame rearrangements only. Some clones are missing; in checked studies, unresolved V genes explain under half, and the rest has no known cause. The sample table shows about 150,000 clones, and about three quarters are seen once. Together, the top ten hold 1.5% to 2% of the sample. The sequencing sample was made of PBMCs. The receptors were sampled from a woman between 25 and 40 years old in good health and CMV-seronegative.

On this clone: The junction differs from germline at one of its ends, possibly a read error. The CDR3 nucleotides are TGTGCCAGTAGTATAGAGGGCAGGGGGTATTTT. It specifies CASSIEGRGYF. This chain links TRBV19 with TRBJ1-5, with 7 bases fitting TRBD1. Germline V gene sequence: CDR1 LNHDA, CDR2 SQIVND (reference sequence). The CDR3 spans 11 residues.

The chain carries TRBV5-6 and TRBJ2-3; weak D call: TRBD2 (7 bases). The CDR3 spans 17 residues. Trimming cost V 4 bases and J 7 bases, with 25 bases left between them. Germline V lookup: CDR1 SGHDT, CDR2 YYEEEE. CDR3 residues: CASSPGGAGAPTNTQYF. In nucleotides, the CDR3 is TGTGCCAGCAGCCCTGGAGGGGCGGGGGCCCCCACGAATACGCAGTATTTT.

The chain joins TRBV19 to TRBJ2-3; tentatively, D is TRBD2 (6 bases). V lost 3 bases, J lost 6 bases, and 28 bases lay in between. The germline V gene encodes CDR1 LNHDA and CDR2 SQIVND (reference sequence). The CDR3 covers 19 residues. CDR3 sequence (DNA): TGTGCCAGTAGTATCCCATCGGAGTGCGGGACGCCCCTAACGGATACGCAGTATTTT. This encodes CASSIPSECGTPLTDTQYF.